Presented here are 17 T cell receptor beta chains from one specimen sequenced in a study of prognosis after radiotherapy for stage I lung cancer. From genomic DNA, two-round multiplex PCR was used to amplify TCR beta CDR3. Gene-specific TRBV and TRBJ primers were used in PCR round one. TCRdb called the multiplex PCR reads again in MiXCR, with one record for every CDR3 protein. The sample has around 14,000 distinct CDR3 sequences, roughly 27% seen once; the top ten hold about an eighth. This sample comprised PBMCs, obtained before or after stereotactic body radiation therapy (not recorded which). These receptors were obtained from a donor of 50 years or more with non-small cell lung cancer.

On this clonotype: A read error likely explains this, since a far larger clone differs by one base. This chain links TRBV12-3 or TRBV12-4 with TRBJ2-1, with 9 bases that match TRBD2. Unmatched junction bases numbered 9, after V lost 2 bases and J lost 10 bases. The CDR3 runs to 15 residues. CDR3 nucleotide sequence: TGTGCCAGCAGTTTATTTAGCGGGGGCACCTACGAGCAGTTCTTC. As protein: CASSLFSGGTYEQFF.

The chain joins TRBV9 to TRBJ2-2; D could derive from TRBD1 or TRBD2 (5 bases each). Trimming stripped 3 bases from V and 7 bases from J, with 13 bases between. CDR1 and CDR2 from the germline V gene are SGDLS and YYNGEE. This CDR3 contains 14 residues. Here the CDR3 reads CASSAGTVGGELFF. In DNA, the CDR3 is TGTGCCAGCAGCGCAGGGACGGTGGGCGGGGAGCTGTTTTTT.

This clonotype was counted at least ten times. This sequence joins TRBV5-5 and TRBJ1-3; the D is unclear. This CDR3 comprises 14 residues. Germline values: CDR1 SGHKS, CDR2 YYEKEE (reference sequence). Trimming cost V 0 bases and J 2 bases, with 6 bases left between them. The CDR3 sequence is CASSLVPTGNTIYF. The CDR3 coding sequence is TGTGCCAGCAGCTTGGTTCCAACTGGAAACACCATATATTTT.

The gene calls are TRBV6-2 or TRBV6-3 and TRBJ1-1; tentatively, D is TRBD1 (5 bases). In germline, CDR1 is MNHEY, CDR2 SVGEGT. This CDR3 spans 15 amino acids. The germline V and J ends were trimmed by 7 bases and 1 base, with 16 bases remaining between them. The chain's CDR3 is CASTQWGVGNTEAFF. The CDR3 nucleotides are TGTGCCAGCACTCAATGGGGGGTGGGGAACACTGAAGCTTTCTTT.

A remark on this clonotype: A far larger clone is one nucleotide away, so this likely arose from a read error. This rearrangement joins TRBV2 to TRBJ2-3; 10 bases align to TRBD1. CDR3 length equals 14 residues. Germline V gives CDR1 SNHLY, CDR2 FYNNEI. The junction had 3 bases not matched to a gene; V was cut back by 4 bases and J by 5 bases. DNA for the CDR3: TGTGCCAGCAGTGGGACAGGGGGGAAAGATACGCAGTATTTT. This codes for CASSGTGGKDTQYF.

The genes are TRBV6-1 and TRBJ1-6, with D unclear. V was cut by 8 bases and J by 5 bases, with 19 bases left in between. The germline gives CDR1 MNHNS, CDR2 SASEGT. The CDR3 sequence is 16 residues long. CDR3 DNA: TGTGCCAGCCGTCGGGCAGGCAGCTTGGATAATTCACCCCTCCACTTT. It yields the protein CASRRAGSLDNSPLHF.

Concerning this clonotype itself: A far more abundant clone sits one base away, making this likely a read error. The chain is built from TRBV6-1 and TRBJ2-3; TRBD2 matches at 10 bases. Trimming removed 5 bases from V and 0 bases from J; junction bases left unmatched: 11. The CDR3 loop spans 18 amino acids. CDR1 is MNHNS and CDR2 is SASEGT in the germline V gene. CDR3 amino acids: CASSYRASGGLSTDTQYF. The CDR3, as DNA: TGTGCCAGCAGTTACCGCGCTAGCGGGGGACTCAGCACAGATACGCAGTATTTT.

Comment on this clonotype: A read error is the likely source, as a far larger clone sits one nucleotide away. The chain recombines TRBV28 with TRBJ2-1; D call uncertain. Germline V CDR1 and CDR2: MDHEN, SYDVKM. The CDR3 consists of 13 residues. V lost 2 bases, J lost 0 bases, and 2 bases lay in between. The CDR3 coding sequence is TGTGCCAGCAGTTTAGGCTCCTACAATGAGCAGTTCTTC. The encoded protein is CASSLGSYNEQFF.

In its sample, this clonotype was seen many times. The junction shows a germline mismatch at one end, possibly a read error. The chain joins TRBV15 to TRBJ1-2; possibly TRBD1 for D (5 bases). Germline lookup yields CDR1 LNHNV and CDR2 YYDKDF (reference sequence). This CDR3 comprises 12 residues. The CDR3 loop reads CATSRDHRGVEF. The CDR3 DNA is TGTGCCACCAGCAGAGATCATAGGGGAGTAGAGTTC.

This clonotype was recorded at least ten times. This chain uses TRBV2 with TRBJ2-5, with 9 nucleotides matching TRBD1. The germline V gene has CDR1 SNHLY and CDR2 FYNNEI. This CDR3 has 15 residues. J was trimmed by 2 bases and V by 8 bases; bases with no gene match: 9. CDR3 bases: TGTGCCAGCCAGGCGGGGACAGGGAGACAAGAGACCCAGTACTTC. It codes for CASQAGTGRQETQYF.

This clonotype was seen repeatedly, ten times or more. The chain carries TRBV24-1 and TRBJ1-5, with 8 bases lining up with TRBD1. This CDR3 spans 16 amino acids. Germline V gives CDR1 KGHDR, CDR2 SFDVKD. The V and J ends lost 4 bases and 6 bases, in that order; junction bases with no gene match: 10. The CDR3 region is CATSDPKQGASQPQHF. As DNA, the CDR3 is TGTGCCACCAGTGACCCGAAGCAGGGGGCTAGTCAGCCCCAGCATTTT.

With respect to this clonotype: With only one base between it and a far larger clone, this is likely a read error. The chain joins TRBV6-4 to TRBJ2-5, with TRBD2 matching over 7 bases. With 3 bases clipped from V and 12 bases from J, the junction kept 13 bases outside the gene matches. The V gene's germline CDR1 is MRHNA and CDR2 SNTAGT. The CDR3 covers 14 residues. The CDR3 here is CASSEGGSYSTKYF. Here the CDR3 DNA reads TGTGCCAGCAGTGAGGGGGGGAGTTATAGCACCAAGTACTTC.

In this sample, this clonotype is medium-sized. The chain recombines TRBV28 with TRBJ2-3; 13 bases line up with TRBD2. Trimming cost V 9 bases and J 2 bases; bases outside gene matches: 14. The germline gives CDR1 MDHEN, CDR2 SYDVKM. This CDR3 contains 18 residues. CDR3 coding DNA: TGTGCCAGAGGAGCCAGGACTAGCGGGAGATTCGTCACAGATACGCAGTATTTT. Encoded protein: CARGARTSGRFVTDTQYF.

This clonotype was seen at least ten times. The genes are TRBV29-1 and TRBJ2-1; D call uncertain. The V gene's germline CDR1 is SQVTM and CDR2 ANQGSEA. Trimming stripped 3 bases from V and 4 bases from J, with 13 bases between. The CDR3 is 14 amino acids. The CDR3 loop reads CSVELGLEYNEQFF. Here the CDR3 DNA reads TGCAGCGTTGAGCTGGGCCTAGAGTACAATGAGCAGTTCTTC.

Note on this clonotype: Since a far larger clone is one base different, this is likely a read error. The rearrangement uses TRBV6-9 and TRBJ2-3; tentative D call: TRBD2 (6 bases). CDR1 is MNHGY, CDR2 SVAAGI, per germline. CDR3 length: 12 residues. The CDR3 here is CASGGNTVTQYF. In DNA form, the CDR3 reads TGTGCCAGCGGGGGGAACACAGTTACGCAGTATTTT.

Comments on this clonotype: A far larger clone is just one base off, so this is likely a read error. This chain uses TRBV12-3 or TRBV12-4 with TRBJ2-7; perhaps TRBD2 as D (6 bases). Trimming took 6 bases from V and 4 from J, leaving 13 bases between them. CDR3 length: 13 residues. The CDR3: CASSAHGGYEQYF. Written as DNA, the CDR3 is TGTGCCAGCAGCGCACACGGGGGTTACGAGCAGTACTTC.

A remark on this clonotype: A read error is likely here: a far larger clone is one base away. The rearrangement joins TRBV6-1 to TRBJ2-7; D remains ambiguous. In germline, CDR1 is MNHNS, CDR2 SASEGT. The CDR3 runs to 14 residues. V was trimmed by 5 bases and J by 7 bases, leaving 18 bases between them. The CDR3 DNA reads TGTGCCAGCAGTCCAACGTCCCTGGCGACTGAGCAGTACTTC. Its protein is CASSPTSLATEQYF.